This T cell receptor beta chain appears in the sequencing data of a study of T cell responses to AZD1222 COVID-19 vaccine (dated by TCRdb to 2020 to 2022). In terms of the full investigation: AZD1222 recipients whose second dose came at about 4 weeks and those whose second dose came at about 12 weeks were combined into one group, since spike-specific TCR depth and breadth did not differ between the two schedules. A total of over 230 trial participants underwent TCR sequencing, of whom 207 had received two doses of AZD1222 and around 25 had received two doses of the MenACWY control vaccine. Enrollment into the trials was organized by age into subgroups of 18-55, 56-69 and 70-plus years, and those subgroups contained approximately 160, 26 and 62 TCR-sequenced participants, respectively.

Broader findings and caveats from the paper: In the small 56-69-year group, the increase in depth fell short of significance, most likely because of low power. Epitopes outside the regions mutated in the B.1.351 and B.1.1.7 variants were reportedly recognized by nearly half of the unique spike-specific TCRs. The vaccine-associated CD4 TCRs covered the entire spike protein, and the dominant responses fell in regions 160-218 and 743-854. Participants were mostly white British, with more females than males. The authors suggested clonal diversity may have been underestimated. Conclusions about previously exposed vaccinees were limited because only six AZD1222 recipients were SARS-CoV-2 seropositive at baseline. No day 14 peak-response samples were available, so repertoires were characterized only after the peak T cell response. After two AZD1222 doses, both the breadth and the depth of spike-specific TCRs were significantly higher than at day 0 and than in MenACWY recipients.

The CDR3 regions of human TCRbeta chains were subjected to immunosequencing. In the authors' own workflow: Repertoire TCRs were matched against a reference library of SARS-CoV-2-specific TCRs generated with the MIRA antigen-specificity platform. Breadth meant the fraction of unique TCRs that were SARS-CoV-2-associated, whereas depth meant the fraction of total T cells that were SARS-CoV-2-associated. Using the MIRA data, each spike-specific TCR was mapped to the spike region that the TCR reacts to and placed in a CD4 or CD8 class. Log10-transformed breadth and depth values were compared by one-way ANOVA with Sidak's multiple comparisons tests. TCRdb holds this immuneACCESS table with in-frame rearrangements only. Some clones are missing; in checked studies, unresolved V genes explain under half, and the rest has no known cause. V and J calls and clone size are those listed in that table; D and trimming were worked out from the DNA. The sample table holds more than 85,000 clones, of which 70% to 90% were seen once. Clones ranked in the top ten supply 16% of the sample.

CDR1 and CDR2, looked up from the germline V gene, are SGHNT and YENEEA. The V end gives up 4 bases and the J end 2 bases, leaving 1 base in the junction not matched to a gene. The CDR3 runs 14 amino acids, cysteine and phenylalanine included. The only DNA kept is the CDR3, 42 bases in frame from the first base. The meaning of the sample's time point label: baseline before first vaccination. Vaccinee samples came from UK trials COV001 and COV002, including a single-blind randomized controlled phase 2/3 trial of AZD1222 (ChAdOx1 nCoV-19) in healthy adults. For TCRbeta chain sequencing, PBMC samples from trial participants were taken at day 0 and at day 28 after the second dose. In its sample, this clone was seen a few times. No cognate antigen has been identified for it. No much larger clonotype is one base removed from it; base qualities were not supplied.

The chain is assembled from TRBV11-3 and TRBJ2-1; 8 of the junction bases match TRBD2. The sequence derives from an adult in good health. This specimen was peripheral blood, taken on day 0 of AZD1222 vaccination. The CDR3 protein is CASSSGLAYNEQFF. DNA sequence: TGTGCCAGCAGCTCGGGACTAGCCTACAATGAGCAGTTCTTC.